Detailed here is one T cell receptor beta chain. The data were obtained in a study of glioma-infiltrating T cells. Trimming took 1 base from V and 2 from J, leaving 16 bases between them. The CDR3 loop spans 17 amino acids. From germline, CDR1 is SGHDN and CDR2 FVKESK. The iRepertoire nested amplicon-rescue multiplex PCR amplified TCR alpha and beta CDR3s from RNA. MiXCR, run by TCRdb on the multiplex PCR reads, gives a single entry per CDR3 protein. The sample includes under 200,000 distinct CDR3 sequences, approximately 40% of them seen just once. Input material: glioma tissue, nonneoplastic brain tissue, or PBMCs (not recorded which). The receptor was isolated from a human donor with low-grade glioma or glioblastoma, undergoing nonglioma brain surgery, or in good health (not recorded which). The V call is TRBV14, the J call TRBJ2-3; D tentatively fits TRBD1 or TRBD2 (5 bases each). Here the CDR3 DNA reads TGTGCCAGCAGCCAAGCCTCCCCGGGGCTTGCCACAGATACGCAGTATTTT. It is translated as CASSQASPGLATDTQYF. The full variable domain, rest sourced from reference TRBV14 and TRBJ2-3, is EAGVTQFPSHSVIEKGQTVTLRCDPISGHDNLYWYRRVMGKEIKFLLHFVKESKQDESGMPNNRFLAERTGGTYSTLKVQPAELEDSGVYFCASSQASPGLATDTQYFGPGTRLTVL.